Listed below are T cell receptor beta chains from one sample, sequenced in a study of response to subunit inactivated influenza vaccine. TCRdb itself ran the RT-PCR reads through MiXCR, one entry per CDR3 protein. The sample holds approximately 700,000 distinct CDR3 sequences, approximately 15% seen once. The source was PBMCs from blood, collected 14 days before vaccination. These receptors all come from a man aged 45-60 years who received an inactivated influenza vaccine. Both conserved end residues are trimmed from each CDR3. A D gene is named only where the DNA matches it firmly.

d_gene | v_gene | CDR3aa
NA | TRBV28 | ASTVRGALNSPLH
TRBD1 | TRBV29-1 | SAGQGDYEQY
TRBD1 | TRBV15 | ATSRADRLEAF
TRBD1 | TRBV12-3/TRBV12-4 | ASSPDRVPEAF
TRBD2 | TRBV11-2 | ASSLEAGGLASFGDTGELF
TRBD2 | TRBV7-2 | ASSLGTLAGGSYEQY
NA | TRBV29-1 | SVEVGLEQY
NA | TRBV6-2/TRBV6-3 | ASSYQGPSTDTQY
NA | TRBV5-5 | ASSLVGERQQY
TRBD2 | TRBV20-1 | SARQLAGITDTQY
NA | TRBV7-2 | ASSFGPPDEQY
NA | TRBV20-1 | SARSGYNEKLF
NA | TRBV3-1 | ASSPGAANYGYT
TRBD2 | TRBV20-1 | SARNRGGLIYEQF
NA | TRBV30 | AWRSSANEQF
NA | TRBV6-5 | ASSYQAGQETQY
NA | TRBV20-1 | SYNHRDRGWNTEAF
NA | TRBV20-1 | SARARTSQETQY
NA | TRBV20-1 | SASAGGDYGYT
NA | TRBV29-1 | SVAGEPGHLLYEQY
TRBD1 | TRBV4-3 | ASSLPPGQAYEQY
TRBD1 | TRBV18 | ASSRGQGSFGANVLT
TRBD1 | TRBV20-1 | SARDRVWDSNQPQH
NA | TRBV12-3/TRBV12-4 | ASSLDLPDTQY
TRBD2 | TRBV6-1 | ASCSGGAEDTQY
TRBD2 | TRBV6-2/TRBV6-3 | ASSYSKTSGSTYEQY
NA | TRBV7-2 | ASSLGGAQGETQY
NA | TRBV6-1 | AGKPGPPTGELF
TRBD2 | TRBV5-1 | ASSLAWTSGGYEQY
TRBD1 | TRBV5-6 | ASRDGTGGSKNYGYT
TRBD2 | TRBV29-1 | SASGGFSYNEQF
NA | TRBV7-9 | ASSFGTTDLISNEQF
NA | TRBV10-3 | AISEGAGGETQY
NA | TRBV5-6 | ASSLAGRRGDIYGYT
TRBD2 | TRBV6-1 | ASSPSIGLAGEDEQY
NA | TRBV6-2/TRBV6-3 | ASSYHLGREDSGNTIY
NA | TRBV24-1 | ATSEAGQNTGELF
TRBD1 | TRBV6-5 | ASSYSILTGDTEAF